The 22 T cell receptor beta chains given below trace back to one sample, sequenced in a study of T cell responses to AZD1222 COVID-19 vaccine. Only in-frame clones appear in the TCRdb table, and some are missing; sequencing was by immunoSEQ multiplex PCR. This table has 150,000 to 160,000 clones, roughly 90% appearing once. The sample here was peripheral blood, taken 28 days after the second AZD1222 dose. The receptors originated from an adult who received the AZD1222 COVID-19 vaccine.

The chain couples TRBV30 to TRBJ1-5, with 7 positions matching TRBD1. The V and J ends lost 1 base and 7 bases, in that order; junction bases with no gene match: 4. Germline V gene sequence: CDR1 GTSNPN, CDR2 SVGIG (reference sequence). The CDR3 is 13 amino acids. The CDR3 coding sequence is TGTGCCTGGAGTGGACAGGGAAGGCAGCCCCAGCATTTT. As protein: CAWSGQGRQPQHF.

The chain is built from TRBV28 and TRBJ1-1; no reliable D call. Germline V gene data show CDR1 as MDHEN and CDR2 as SYDVKM. V shed 5 bases and J shed 6 bases, with 19 bases lying between them. The CDR3 runs 15 residues. CDR3 loop: CASSLPSPGSAEAFF. CDR3 coding DNA: TGTGCCAGCAGTCTCCCATCTCCGGGATCGGCTGAAGCTTTCTTT.

V and J are TRBV6-2 or TRBV6-3 and TRBJ2-7, with 10 nucleotides matching TRBD2. There are 15 residues in the CDR3. CDR1 MNHEY and CDR2 SVGEGT come from the germline V gene. With 2 bases clipped from V and 3 bases from J, the junction kept 4 bases outside the gene matches. This CDR3 reads CASSYGLAGVYEQYF. The CDR3 DNA is TGTGCCAGCAGTTACGGGCTAGCGGGAGTCTACGAGCAGTACTTC.

CDR3 nucleotides: TGTGCCAGTAGTATGAACAGGGGGAAGAGCAATCAGCCCCAGCATTTT. The encoded protein is CASSMNRGKSNQPQHF. The rearrangement joins TRBV19 to TRBJ1-5; 8 bases align to TRBD1. The CDR3 has 16 residues. Germline lookup yields CDR1 LNHDA and CDR2 SQIVND (reference sequence). The junction had 5 bases not matched to a gene; V was cut back by 3 bases and J by 1 base.

V and J are TRBV9 and TRBJ1-1; TRBD1 is a possible D gene (5 bases). This CDR3 comprises 13 residues. The V end lost 0 bases, the J end lost 4 bases, and 7 bases lay between the germline ends. Germline V CDR1 and CDR2: SGDLS, YYNGEE. CDR3 DNA sequence: TGTGCCAGCAGCGTAGGACAGCTCACTGAAGCTTTCTTT. This sequence encodes CASSVGQLTEAFF.

J is TRBJ2-1 and V is TRBV30; 8 nucleotides align to TRBD2. Germline V gives CDR1 GTSNPN, CDR2 SVGIG (reference sequence). The V segment lost 0 bases and the J segment 10 bases; nucleotides outside the gene matches: 8. This CDR3 has 14 amino acids. The CDR3 DNA reads as TGTGCCTGGAGTGTACTAGCGGAGCGGGTCGAGCAGTTCTTC. Encoded protein: CAWSVLAERVEQFF.

The chain uses TRBV5-1 and TRBJ2-5; D unresolved. Trimming removed 3 bases at V and 0 bases at J, with 9 bases between. This CDR3 is built from 14 residues. Germline V gene sequence: CDR1 SGHRS, CDR2 YFSETQ. The chain's CDR3 is CASSSRPNQETQYF. The CDR3 bases are TGCGCCAGCAGCTCTAGACCGAACCAAGAGACCCAGTACTTC.

The chain employs TRBV4-1 and TRBJ1-1, with a tentative D call TRBD1 (5 bases). The V gene lost 1 base and the J gene lost 0 bases, with 12 bases spanning the gap. The CDR3 runs 16 residues. Germline-derived CDR1 and CDR2 are MGHRA and YSYEKL. The CDR3 loop is CASSQVPGGMNTEAFF. The CDR3 DNA follows: TGCGCCAGCAGCCAAGTCCCTGGGGGTATGAACACTGAAGCTTTCTTT.

The chain couples TRBV6-2 or TRBV6-3 to TRBJ1-5, with D possibly TRBD1 on 5 matching bases. The CDR3 is 20 amino acids. Deletions cut 5 bases from V and 2 bases from J, with 28 bases between. Per germline, CDR1 MNHEY and CDR2 SVGEGT. The DNA of the CDR3 is TGTGCCAGCAGTCCCATCGTAGGGACTGGATGGGGGTCAGGCAATCAGCCCCAGCATTTT. Translating gives CASSPIVGTGWGSGNQPQHF.

The chain has TRBV7-2 and TRBJ1-1; D gene unclear. CDR1 and CDR2 from the germline V gene are SGHTA and FQGNSA. Trimming left V 1 base short and J 6 bases short, with 12 bases between. This CDR3 has 14 residues. DNA of the CDR3: TGTGCCAGCAGCTTAGAGTTCCGCGGGGCTGAAGCTTTCTTT. Its protein is CASSLEFRGAEAFF.

J is TRBJ2-3 and V is TRBV12-3 or TRBV12-4; unclear D gene. The CDR3 spans 12 residues. V was clipped by 1 base and J by 6 bases, with 5 bases between them. CDR3 nucleotide sequence: TGTGCCAGCAGTTTAGTACTGGATACGCAGTATTTT. Protein: CASSLVLDTQYF.

The chain employs TRBV5-1 and TRBJ2-3; either TRBD1 or TRBD2 may fit D (5 bases each). Per the germline V gene, CDR1 is SGHRS and CDR2 is YFSETQ. V was trimmed by 1 base and J by 0 bases, leaving 12 bases between them. The CDR3 length is 16 residues. CDR3 sequence reads: CASSLTTGPSTDTQYF. In DNA, the CDR3 is TGCGCCAGCAGCTTGACTACGGGGCCTAGCACAGATACGCAGTATTTT.

The CDR3 DNA reads TGTGCCAGCAGCTTATGGTCTGGAGCTGGGCTCTACGAGCAGTACTTC. It codes for CASSLWSGAGLYEQYF. This sequence joins TRBV7-2 and TRBJ2-7, with no clear D. This CDR3 has 16 residues. V was shortened by 2 bases and J by 3 bases, with 17 bases between the two germline ends. The V gene's germline CDR1 is SGHTA and CDR2 FQGNSA.

The chain couples TRBV15 to TRBJ2-6; D may be TRBD1 (6 bases). Germline CDR1 reads LNHNV; CDR2 reads YYDKDF (reference sequence). The CDR3 is 15 amino acids. V was pared by 4 bases and J by 7 bases, with 14 bases between. The CDR3 coding sequence is TGTGCCACCAGCACAGAAACAGGGACCGCCAACGTCCTGACTTTC. Residues: CATSTETGTANVLTF.

J is TRBJ1-4 and V is TRBV7-2, with D possibly being TRBD1 (5 bases). V shed 5 bases and J shed 0 bases, with 10 bases lying between them. The germline V gene has CDR1 SGHTA and CDR2 FQGNSA. CDR3 length: 15 residues. CDR3 amino acids: CASSAGHATNEKLFF. The DNA for the CDR3 is TGTGCCAGCAGCGCTGGACACGCAACTAATGAAAAACTGTTTTTT.

This CDR3 is CASSLARTGYNEQFF. CDR3 bases: TGTGCCAGCAGCTTAGCGCGGACAGGGTACAATGAGCAGTTCTTC. The J gene is TRBJ2-1, the V gene TRBV7-9, with 8 positions matching TRBD1. V trimming: 0 bases; J trimming: 4 bases; junction bases outside the gene matches: 2. The CDR3 length is 15 residues. Germline assignment: CDR1 SEHNR and CDR2 FQNEAQ (reference sequence).

V is TRBV9 and J is TRBJ2-7, with 9 bases fitting TRBD1. CDR3 size: 13 residues. Germline-derived CDR1 and CDR2 are SGDLS and YYNGEE. V shed 3 bases, J shed 9 bases, and the junction held 7 bases outside the gene matches. As DNA, the CDR3 is TGTGCCAGCAGCGCCCGGGACAGGGCCGGGCAGTACTTC. Its translation is CASSARDRAGQYF. Variable domain in full (rest from reference TRBV9 and TRBJ2-7): DSGVTQTPKHLITATGQRVTLRCSPRSGDLSVYWYQQSLDQGLQFLIQYYNGEERAKGNILERFSAQQFPDLHSELNLSSLELGDSALYFCASSARDRAGQYFGPGTRLTVT.

This chain connects TRBV7-9 to TRBJ1-1, with D tentatively TRBD1 (5 bases). The CDR3 is 15 amino acids. Germline V CDR1 and CDR2: SEHNR, FQNEAQ (reference sequence). Deletions cut 5 bases from V and 5 bases from J, with 18 bases between. CDR3 nucleotide sequence: TGTGCCAGCAGCCCGCGGGGGGGTATCCTAACTGAAGCTTTCTTT. This gives the protein CASSPRGGILTEAFF.

The chain employs TRBV7-9 and TRBJ2-5; 11 bases fit TRBD2. This CDR3 region has 16 residues. Germline CDR1 and CDR2: SEHNR and FQNEAQ (reference sequence). V dropped 2 bases and J dropped 5; count of bases not matched to a gene: 7. Here the CDR3 DNA reads TGTGCCAGCAGCTTAATAGCGGGAGGGCCTTTGGAGACCCAGTACTTC. Protein: CASSLIAGGPLETQYF.

The rearrangement uses TRBV7-6 and TRBJ2-1; 7 bases match TRBD2. Germline CDR1 SGHVS, CDR2 FNYEAQ. The ends lost 0 bases at V and 4 bases at J; junction bases unmatched: 9. The CDR3 has 17 amino acids. This chain's CDR3 is CASSLASGGGFYNEQFF. The CDR3 region has the DNA TGTGCCAGCAGCTTAGCTTCGGGAGGCGGCTTTTACAATGAGCAGTTCTTC.

V gene TRBV7-3 combines with J gene TRBJ2-7; either TRBD1 or TRBD2 may supply D (5 bases each). Germline V gene data show CDR1 as SGHTA and CDR2 as FQGTGA. There are 13 residues in the CDR3. V was clipped by 3 bases and J by 2 bases, with 8 bases between them. The CDR3 is CASSLGVTYEQYF. DNA of the CDR3: TGTGCCAGCAGCTTGGGGGTAACCTACGAGCAGTACTTC.

The V call is TRBV6-5, the J call TRBJ2-2, with D perhaps matching TRBD1 (6 bases). With 2 bases removed from V and 1 base from J, the gap between germline ends came to 8 bases. Germline V gene lookup returns CDR1 MNHEY and CDR2 SVGAGI. CDR3 size: 15 residues. In DNA, the CDR3 is TGTGCCAGCAGTTACCCGGGACAGAACACCGGGGAGCTGTTTTTT. Translation gives CASSYPGQNTGELFF.